This note documents a single T cell receptor beta chain sequence. Losses at the gene ends were 2 bases for V and 1 base for J; bases not matched to a gene: 2. Germline CDR1 and CDR2: MNHEY and SVGAGI. The CDR3 has 15 amino acids. This sample was included in a study of blood T cell repertoires in COVID-19. How the authors handled the data: For nucleated cells, counts were estimated from reference gene primer amplification. Measured with immunoSEQ multiplex PCR; TCRdb has only the in-frame clones, and not every one. Clone size and V and J calls were adopted from that table, with D and trimming inferred from the DNA. The sample has roughly 150,000 clones, 76% seen once; the top ten hold less than 4.5%.

Material: peripheral blood. This chain uses TRBV6-5 with TRBJ1-1; TRBD1 agrees at 9 bases. The clonotype comes from an elderly woman with acute or convalescent COVID-19. CDR3 in amino acids: CASSYQGQGNTEAFF. CDR3 DNA sequence: TGTGCCAGCAGTTACCAGGGACAGGGGAACACTGAAGCTTTCTTT.